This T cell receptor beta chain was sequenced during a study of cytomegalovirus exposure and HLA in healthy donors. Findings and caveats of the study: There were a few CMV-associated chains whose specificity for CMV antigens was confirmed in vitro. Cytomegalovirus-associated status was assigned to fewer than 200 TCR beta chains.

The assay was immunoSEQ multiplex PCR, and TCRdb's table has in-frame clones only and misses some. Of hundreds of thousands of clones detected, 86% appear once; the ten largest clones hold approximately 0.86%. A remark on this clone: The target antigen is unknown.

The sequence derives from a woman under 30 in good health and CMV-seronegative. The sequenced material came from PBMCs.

CDR3 in DNA: TGTGCCAGCAGCGATCCTACGGACAGGAGGTCGACTGAAGCTTTCTTT. Translation: CASSDPTDRRSTEAFF. This chain joins TRBV7-9 and TRBJ1-1; 7 bases line up with TRBD1. V was pared by 5 bases and J by 5 bases, with 14 bases of the junction left unmatched. The germline V gene has CDR1 SEHNR and CDR2 FQNEAQ (reference sequence). The CDR3 runs to 16 residues.